This entry describes one TCR beta chain. Libraries were prepared by immunoSEQ multiplex PCR; TCRdb keeps only in-frame clonotypes and omits some of them. The data show more than 95,000 clones, with about 96% seen just once and 1.7% held by the top ten. The sample originates from a study of cytomegalovirus exposure and HLA in healthy donors. Study-wide context: The same platform as the 650 to 700 first-cohort repertoires was used for the 90 to 150 validation repertoires, a later analysis reported.

There are 18 residues in the CDR3. The ends lost 3 bases at V and 4 bases at J; junction bases unmatched: 13. The germline V gene has CDR1 SGHAT and CDR2 FQDESV (reference sequence). Material for sequencing was PBMCs. The chain carries TRBV11-1 and TRBJ2-7, with 12 bases aligning to TRBD2. The sequence derives from a man aged 18-30 years in good health and CMV-seronegative. CDR3 nucleotides: TGTGCCAGCAGCTTTCGCCCTAGCGGGAGGGGGAAACTGTACGAGCAGTACTTC. Translation gives CASSFRPSGRGKLYEQYF.